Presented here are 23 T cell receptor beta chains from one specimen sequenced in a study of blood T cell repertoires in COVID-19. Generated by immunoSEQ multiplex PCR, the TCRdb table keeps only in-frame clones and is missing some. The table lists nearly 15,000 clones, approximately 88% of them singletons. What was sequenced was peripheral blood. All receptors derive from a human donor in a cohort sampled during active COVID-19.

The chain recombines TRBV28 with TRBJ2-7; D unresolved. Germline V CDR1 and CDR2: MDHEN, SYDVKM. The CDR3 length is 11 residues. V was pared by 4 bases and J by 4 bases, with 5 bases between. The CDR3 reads CASSSTYEQYF. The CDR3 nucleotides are TGTGCCAGCAGTTCAACTTACGAGCAGTACTTC.

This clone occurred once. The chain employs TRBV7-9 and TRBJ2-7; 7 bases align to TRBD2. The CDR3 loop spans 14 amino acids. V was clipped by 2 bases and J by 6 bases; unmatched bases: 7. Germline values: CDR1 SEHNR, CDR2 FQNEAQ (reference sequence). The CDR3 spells CASSLQGGSGEQYF. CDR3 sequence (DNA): TGTGCCAGCAGCTTACAGGGCGGGAGTGGCGAGCAGTACTTC.

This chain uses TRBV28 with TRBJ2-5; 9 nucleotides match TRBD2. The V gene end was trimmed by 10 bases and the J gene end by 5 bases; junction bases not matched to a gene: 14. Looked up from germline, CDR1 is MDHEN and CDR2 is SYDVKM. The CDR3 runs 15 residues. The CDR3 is CATGALAGLGETQYF. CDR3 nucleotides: TGTGCCACCGGGGCTCTAGCGGGATTGGGGGAGACCCAGTACTTC.

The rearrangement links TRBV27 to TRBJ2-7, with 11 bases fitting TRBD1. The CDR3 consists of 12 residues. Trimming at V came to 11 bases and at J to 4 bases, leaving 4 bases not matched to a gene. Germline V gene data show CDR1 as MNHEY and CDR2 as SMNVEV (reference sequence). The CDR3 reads CAVRDRGYEQYF. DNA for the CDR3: TGTGCCGTCCGGGACAGGGGGTACGAGCAGTACTTC.

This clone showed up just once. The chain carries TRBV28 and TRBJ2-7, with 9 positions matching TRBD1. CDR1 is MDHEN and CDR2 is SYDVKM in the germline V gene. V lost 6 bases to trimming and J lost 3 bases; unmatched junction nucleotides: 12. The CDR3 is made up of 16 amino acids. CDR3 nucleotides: TGTGCCAGCAGACCCGACAGGGGGACACATCTCTACGAGCAGTACTTC. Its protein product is CASRPDRGTHLYEQYF.

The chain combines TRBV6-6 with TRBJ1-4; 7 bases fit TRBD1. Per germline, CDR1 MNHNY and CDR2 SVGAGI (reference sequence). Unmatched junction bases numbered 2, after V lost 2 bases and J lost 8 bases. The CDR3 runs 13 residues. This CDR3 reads CASSYRGGEKLFF. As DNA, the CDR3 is TGTGCCAGCAGTTACAGAGGGGGCGAAAAACTGTTTTTT.

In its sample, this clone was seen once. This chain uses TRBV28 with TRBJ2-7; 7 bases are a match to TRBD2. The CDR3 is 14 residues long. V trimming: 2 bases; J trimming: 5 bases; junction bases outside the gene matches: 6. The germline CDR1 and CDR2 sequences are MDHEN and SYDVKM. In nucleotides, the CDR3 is TGTGCCAGCAGTTTACCGGGGGGTTTCAACGAGCAGTACTTC. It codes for CASSLPGGFNEQYF. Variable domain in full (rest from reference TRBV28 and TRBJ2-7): DVKVTQSSRYLVKRTGEKVFLECVQDMDHENMFWYRQDPGLGLRLIYFSYDVKMKEKGDIPEGYSVSREKKERFSLILESASTNQTSMYLCASSLPGGFNEQYFGPGTRLTVT.

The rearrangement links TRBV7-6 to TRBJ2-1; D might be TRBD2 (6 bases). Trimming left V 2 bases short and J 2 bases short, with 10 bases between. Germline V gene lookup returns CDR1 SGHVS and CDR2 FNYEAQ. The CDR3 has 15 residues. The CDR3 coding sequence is TGTGCCAGCAGCTTATTTAGCGGTCCCTACAATGAGCAGTTCTTC. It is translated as CASSLFSGPYNEQFF.

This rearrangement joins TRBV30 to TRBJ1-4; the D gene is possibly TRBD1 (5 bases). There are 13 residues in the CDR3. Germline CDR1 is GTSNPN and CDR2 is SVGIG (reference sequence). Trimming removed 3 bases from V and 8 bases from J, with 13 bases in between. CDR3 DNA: TGTGCCTGGAGCGAAGACAGTGCGGAAAAACTGTTTTTT. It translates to CAWSEDSAEKLFF.

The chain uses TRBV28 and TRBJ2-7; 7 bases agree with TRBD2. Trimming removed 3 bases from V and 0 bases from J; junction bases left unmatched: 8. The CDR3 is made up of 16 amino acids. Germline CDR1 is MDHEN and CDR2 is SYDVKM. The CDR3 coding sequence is TGTGCCAGCAGTTTCTCACTAGCGATGCTCTCCTACGAGCAGTACTTC. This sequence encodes CASSFSLAMLSYEQYF.

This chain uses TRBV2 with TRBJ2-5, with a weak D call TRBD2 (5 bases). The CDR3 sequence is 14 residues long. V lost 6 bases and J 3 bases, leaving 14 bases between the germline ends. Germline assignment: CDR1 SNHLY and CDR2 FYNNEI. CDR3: CASSDPWREETQYF. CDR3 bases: TGTGCCAGCAGCGATCCCTGGCGGGAAGAGACCCAGTACTTC.

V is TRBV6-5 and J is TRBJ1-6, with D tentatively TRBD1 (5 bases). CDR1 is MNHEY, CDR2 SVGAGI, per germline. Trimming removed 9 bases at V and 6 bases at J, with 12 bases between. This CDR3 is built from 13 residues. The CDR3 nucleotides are TGTGCCAGTAGACAGTTTGGTAATTCACCCCTCCACTTT. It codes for CASRQFGNSPLHF.

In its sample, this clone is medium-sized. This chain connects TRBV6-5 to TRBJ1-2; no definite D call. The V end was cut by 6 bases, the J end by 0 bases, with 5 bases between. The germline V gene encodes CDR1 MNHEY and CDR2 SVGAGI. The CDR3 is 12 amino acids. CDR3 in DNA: TGTGCCAGCAGAAGAGCTAACTATGGCTACACCTTC. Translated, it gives CASRRANYGYTF.

CDR3 bases: TGTGCCAGCAGCTTTCCTAGCGGGAGCTTGAATGAGCAGTTCTTC. It encodes CASSFPSGSLNEQFF. V and J are TRBV11-2 and TRBJ2-1, with 10 positions matching TRBD2. The junction had 6 bases not matched to a gene; V was cut back by 3 bases and J by 7 bases. Germline CDR1 SGHAT, CDR2 FQNNGV. The length of the CDR3 is 15 residues.

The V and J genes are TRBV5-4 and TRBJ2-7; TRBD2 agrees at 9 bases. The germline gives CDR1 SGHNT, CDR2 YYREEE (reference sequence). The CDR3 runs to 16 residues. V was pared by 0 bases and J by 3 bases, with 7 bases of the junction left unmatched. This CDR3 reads CASSLVKREANYEQYF. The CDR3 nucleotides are TGTGCCAGCAGCTTGGTTAAGCGGGAGGCAAACTACGAGCAGTACTTC.

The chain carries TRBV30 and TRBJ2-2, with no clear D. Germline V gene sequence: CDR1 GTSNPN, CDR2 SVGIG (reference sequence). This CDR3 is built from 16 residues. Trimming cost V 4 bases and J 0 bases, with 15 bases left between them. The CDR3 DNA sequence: TGTGCCTGGACTATCGGTTGGCGGACGAACACCGGGGAGCTGTTTTTT. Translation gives CAWTIGWRTNTGELFF.

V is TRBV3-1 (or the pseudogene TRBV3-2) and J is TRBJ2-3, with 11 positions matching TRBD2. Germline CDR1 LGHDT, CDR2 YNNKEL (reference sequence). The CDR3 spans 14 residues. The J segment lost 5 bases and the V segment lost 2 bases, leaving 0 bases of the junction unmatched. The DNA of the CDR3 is TGTGCCAGCAGCCAAACTAGCGGGAGAGATACGCAGTATTTT. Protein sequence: CASSQTSGRDTQYF.

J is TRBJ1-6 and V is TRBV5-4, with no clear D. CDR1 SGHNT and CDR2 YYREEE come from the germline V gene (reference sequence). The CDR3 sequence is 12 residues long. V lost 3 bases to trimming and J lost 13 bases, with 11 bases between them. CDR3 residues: CASSSQTEPLHF. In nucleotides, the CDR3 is TGTGCCAGCAGCTCCCAGACTGAGCCCCTCCACTTT.

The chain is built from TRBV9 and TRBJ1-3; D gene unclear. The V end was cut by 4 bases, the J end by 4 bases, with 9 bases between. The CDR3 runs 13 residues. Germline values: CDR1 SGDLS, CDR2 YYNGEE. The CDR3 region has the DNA TGTGCCAGCAGCTTTGGGCCAGGAAACACCATATATTTT. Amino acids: CASSFGPGNTIYF.

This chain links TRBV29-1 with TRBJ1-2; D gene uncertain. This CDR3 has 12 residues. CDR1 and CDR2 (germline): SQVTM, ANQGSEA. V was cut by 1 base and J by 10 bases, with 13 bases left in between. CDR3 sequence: CSVEGSLDDYTF. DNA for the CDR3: TGCAGCGTTGAAGGATCGCTAGACGACTACACCTTC.

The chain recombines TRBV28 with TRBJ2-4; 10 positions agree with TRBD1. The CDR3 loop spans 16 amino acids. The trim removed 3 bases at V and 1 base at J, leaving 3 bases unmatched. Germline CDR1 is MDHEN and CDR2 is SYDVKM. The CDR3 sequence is CASSFDRGPAKNIQYF. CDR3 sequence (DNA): TGTGCCAGCAGTTTTGACAGGGGGCCGGCCAAAAACATTCAGTACTTC.

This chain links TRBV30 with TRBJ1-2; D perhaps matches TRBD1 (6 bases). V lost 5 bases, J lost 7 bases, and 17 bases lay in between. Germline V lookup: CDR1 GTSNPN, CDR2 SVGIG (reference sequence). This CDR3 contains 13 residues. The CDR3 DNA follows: TGTGCCTGGCCCCGGGGGGGGCTCGGTGGCTACACCTTC. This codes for CAWPRGGLGGYTF.

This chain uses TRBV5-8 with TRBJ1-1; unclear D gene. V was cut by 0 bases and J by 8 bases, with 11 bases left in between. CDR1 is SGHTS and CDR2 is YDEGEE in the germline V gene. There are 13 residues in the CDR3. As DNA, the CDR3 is TGTGCCAGCAGCTTGGGAGGGCCTACCGAAGCTTTCTTT. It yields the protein CASSLGGPTEAFF.